These 3 T cell receptor beta chains originate from one sample sequenced in a study of OX40 agonist ivuxolimab in advanced cancers. Method: immunoSEQ multiplex PCR; TCRdb's copy keeps in-frame clones and lacks some. The sample contains nearly 65,000 clones, over 80% of which appear only once. The sequencing here drew on CD4+ or CD8+ T cells sorted from blood, taken in a trial of the OX40 agonist ivuxolimab. The receptors come from an adult with an advanced solid tumor such as melanoma, head and neck, liver or kidney cancer.

The chain couples TRBV27 to TRBJ2-7; 8 positions agree with TRBD1. The CDR3 extends over 16 amino acids. The germline V gene encodes CDR1 MNHEY and CDR2 SMNVEV (reference sequence). With V trimmed by 0 bases and J by 5 bases, 9 bases remained unmatched. CDR3 coding DNA: TGTGCCAGCAGTTTATCGGGGAGGACAGGGTACAACGAGCAGTACTTC. It encodes CASSLSGRTGYNEQYF.

A word on this clone: A junction end diverges from the germline sequence, so it may reflect a read error. V and J are TRBV5-4 and TRBJ2-1, with D maybe TRBD1 (5 bases). The CDR3 runs to 12 residues. The germline gives CDR1 SGHNT, CDR2 YYREEE (reference sequence). CDR3 nucleotide sequence: TGTGCCAGCAGCTTGTTGGGGCCGGTTTGGCTCTTC. Its protein product is CASSLLGPVWLF.

The chain employs TRBV28 and TRBJ1-2; TRBD1 matches at 7 bases. V lost 2 bases, J lost 4 bases, and 4 bases stayed unmatched. Germline V gives CDR1 MDHEN, CDR2 SYDVKM. This CDR3 region has 14 residues. CDR3 bases: TGTGCCAGCAGTTTAGTTAAGGGGGCCTATGGCTACACCTTC. Amino acid sequence: CASSLVKGAYGYTF.